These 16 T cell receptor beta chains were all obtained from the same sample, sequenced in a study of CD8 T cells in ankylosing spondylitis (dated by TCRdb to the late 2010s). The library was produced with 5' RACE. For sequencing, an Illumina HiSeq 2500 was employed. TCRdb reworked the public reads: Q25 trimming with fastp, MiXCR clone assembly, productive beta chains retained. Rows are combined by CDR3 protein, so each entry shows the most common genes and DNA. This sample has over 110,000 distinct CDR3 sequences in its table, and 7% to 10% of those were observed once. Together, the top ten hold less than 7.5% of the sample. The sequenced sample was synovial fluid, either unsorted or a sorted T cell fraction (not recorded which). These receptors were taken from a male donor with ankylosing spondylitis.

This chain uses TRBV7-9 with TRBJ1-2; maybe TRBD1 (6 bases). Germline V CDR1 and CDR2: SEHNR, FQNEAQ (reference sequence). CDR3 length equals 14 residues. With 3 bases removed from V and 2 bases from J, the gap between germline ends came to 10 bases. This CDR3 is CASSFSTGNYGYTF. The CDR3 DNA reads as TGTGCCAGCAGCTTTAGCACAGGGAACTATGGCTACACCTTC.

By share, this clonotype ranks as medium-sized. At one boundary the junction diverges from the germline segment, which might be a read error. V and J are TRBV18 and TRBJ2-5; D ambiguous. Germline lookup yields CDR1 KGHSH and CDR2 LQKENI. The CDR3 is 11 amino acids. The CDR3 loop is CASSLQETQYF. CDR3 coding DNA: TGCGCCAGCAGCTTACAGGAGACCCAGTACTTC.

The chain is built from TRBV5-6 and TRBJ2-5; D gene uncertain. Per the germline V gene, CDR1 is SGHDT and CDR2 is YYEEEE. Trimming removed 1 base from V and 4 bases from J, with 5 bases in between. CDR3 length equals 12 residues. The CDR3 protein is CASSLRRETQYF. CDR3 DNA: TGTGCCAGCAGCTTGAGGAGAGAGACCCAGTACTTC.

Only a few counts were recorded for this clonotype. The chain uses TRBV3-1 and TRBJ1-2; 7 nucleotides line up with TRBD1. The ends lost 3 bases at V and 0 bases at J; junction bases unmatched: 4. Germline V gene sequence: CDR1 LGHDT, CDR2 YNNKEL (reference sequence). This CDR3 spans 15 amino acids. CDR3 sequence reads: CASSQRDRANYGYTF. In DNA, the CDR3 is TGTGCCAGCAGCCAGCGGGACAGAGCTAACTATGGCTACACCTTC.

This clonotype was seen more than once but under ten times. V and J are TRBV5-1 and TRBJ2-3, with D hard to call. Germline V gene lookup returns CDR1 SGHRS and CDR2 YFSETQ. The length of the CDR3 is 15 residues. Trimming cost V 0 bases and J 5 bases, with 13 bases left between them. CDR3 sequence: CASSLAGQMGDTQYF. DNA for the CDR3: TGCGCCAGCAGCTTGGCGGGCCAAATGGGAGATACGCAGTATTTT.

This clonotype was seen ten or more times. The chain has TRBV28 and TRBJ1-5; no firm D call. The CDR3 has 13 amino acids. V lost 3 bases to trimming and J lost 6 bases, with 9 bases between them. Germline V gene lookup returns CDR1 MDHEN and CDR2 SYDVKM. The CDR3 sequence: CASSFGYPQPQHF. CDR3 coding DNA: TGTGCCAGCAGTTTCGGGTATCCTCAGCCCCAGCATTTT.

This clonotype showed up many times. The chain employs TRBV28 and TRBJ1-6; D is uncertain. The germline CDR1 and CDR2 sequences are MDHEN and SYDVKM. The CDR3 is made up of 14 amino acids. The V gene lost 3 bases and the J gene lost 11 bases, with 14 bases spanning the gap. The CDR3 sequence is CASSLSQPPAPLHF. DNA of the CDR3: TGTGCCAGCAGTTTGAGCCAGCCTCCAGCACCCCTCCACTTT. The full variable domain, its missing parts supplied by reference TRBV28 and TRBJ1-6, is DVKVTQSSRYLVKRTGEKVFLECVQDMDHENMFWYRQDPGLGLRLIYFSYDVKMKEKGDIPEGYSVSREKKERFSLILESASTNQTSMYLCASSLSQPPAPLHFGNGTRLTVT.

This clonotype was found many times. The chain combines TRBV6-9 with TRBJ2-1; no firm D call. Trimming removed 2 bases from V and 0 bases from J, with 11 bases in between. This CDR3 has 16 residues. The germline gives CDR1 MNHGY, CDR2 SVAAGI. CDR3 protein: CASSYDLIPSYNEQFF. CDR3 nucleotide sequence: TGTGCCAGCAGTTATGACTTGATTCCCTCCTACAATGAGCAGTTCTTC.

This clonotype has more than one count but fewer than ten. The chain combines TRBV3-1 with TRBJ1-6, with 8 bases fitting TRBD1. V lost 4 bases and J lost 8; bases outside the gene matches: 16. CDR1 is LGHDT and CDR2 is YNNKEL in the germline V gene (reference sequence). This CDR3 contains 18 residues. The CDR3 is CASSPGGIWDRSHSPLHF. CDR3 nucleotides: TGTGCCAGCAGCCCTGGGGGTATCTGGGACAGGTCACATTCACCCCTCCACTTT.

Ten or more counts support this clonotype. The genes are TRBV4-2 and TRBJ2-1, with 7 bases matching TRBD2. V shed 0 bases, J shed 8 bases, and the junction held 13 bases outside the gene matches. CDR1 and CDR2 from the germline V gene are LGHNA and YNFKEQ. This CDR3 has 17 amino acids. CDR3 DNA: TGTGCCAGCAGCCAAGATCCAAGCGGGAAGGGGATTGATGAGCAGTTCTTC. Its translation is CASSQDPSGKGIDEQFF.

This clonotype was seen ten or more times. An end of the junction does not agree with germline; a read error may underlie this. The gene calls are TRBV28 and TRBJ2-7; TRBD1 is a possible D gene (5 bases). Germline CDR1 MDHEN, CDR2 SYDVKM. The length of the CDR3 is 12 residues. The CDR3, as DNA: TGTGCCAGCAGTACACTCGATACAGGTCTACATTTC. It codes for CASSTLDTGLHF.

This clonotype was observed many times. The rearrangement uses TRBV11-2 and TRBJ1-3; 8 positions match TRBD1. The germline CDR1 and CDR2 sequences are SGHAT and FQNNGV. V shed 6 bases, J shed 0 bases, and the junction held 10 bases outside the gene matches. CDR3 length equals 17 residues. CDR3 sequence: CASRPATGVDSGNTIYF. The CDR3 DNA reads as TGTGCCAGCAGACCGGCGACAGGGGTCGACTCTGGAAACACCATATATTTT.

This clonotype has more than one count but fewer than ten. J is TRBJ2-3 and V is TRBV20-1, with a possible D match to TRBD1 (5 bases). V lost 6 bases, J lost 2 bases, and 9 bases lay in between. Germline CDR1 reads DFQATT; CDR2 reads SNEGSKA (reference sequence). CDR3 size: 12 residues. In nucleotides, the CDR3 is TGCAGTGCGACAGCTTTCACAGATACGCAGTATTTT. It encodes CSATAFTDTQYF.

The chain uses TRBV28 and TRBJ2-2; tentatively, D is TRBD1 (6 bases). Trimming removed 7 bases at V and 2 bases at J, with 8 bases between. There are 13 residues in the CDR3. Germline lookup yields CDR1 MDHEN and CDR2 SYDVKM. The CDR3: CASKGTNTGELFF. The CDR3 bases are TGTGCCAGCAAGGGGACAAACACCGGGGAGCTGTTTTTT. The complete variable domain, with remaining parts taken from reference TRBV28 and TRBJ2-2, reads DVKVTQSSRYLVKRTGEKVFLECVQDMDHENMFWYRQDPGLGLRLIYFSYDVKMKEKGDIPEGYSVSREKKERFSLILESASTNQTSMYLCASKGTNTGELFFGEGSRLTVL.

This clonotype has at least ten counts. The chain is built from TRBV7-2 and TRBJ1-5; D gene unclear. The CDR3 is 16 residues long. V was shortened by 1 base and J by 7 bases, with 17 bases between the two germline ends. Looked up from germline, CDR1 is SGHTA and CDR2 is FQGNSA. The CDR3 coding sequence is TGTGCCAGCAGCTTAGTCGCAGGCGGCGGTAACCAGCCCCAGCATTTT. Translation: CASSLVAGGGNQPQHF.

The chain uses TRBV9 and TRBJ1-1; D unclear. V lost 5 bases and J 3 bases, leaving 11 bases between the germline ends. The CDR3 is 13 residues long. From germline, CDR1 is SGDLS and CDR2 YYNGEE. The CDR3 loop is CASSKRAYTEAFF. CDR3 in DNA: TGTGCCAGCAGTAAGCGGGCGTACACTGAAGCTTTCTTT.